Listed here are 5 T cell receptor beta chains from one sample, sequenced in a study of blood T cells in healthy people across ages. Combining a sample-barcoded 5' primer with a J-beta primer mix, a second PCR ran for roughly 6 to 12 cycles. TCRdb re-called the 5' RACE reads through MiXCR, storing one row per CDR3 protein. The sample carries 800,000 to 950,000 distinct CDR3 sequences, around 49% recorded once. The material sequenced was blood. The receptors were sampled from a man in his thirties or forties in good health.

The V gene is TRBV7-9, the J gene TRBJ1-1; 12 positions agree with TRBD1. This CDR3 is 17 amino acids long. Germline V lookup: CDR1 SEHNR, CDR2 FQNEAQ (reference sequence). J lost 3 bases, V lost 5 bases, and 10 bases had no gene match. The CDR3 DNA sequence: TGTGCCAGCAGCCATCCCGGGACAGGGGGCGCGGACACTGAAGCTTTCTTT. This gives the protein CASSHPGTGGADTEAFF.

To note about this clonotype: A junction boundary mismatches the germline segment, possibly from a read error. V usage is TRBV11-2 and J usage is TRBJ2-5; tentative D call: TRBD2 (7 bases). CDR3 length: 15 residues. Germline V gene data show CDR1 as SGHAT and CDR2 as FQNNGV. CDR3 amino acids: CASCLETGGWGTQYF. The DNA for the CDR3 is TGTGCCAGCTGCTTAGAGACGGGGGGCTGGGGGACCCAGTACTTC.

There are a few counts of this clonotype. The rearrangement links TRBV12-3 or TRBV12-4 to TRBJ1-2; possibly TRBD1 for D (6 bases). Trimming left V 6 bases short and J 6 bases short, with 11 bases between. The CDR3 loop spans 12 amino acids. CDR3 sequence reads: CASSITGHGYTF. In nucleotides, the CDR3 is TGTGCCAGCAGCATTACAGGGCATGGCTACACCTTC.

Only a few counts were recorded for this clonotype. V and J are TRBV20-1 and TRBJ1-2, with 7 bases fitting TRBD1. The CDR3 contains 14 residues. Germline assignment: CDR1 DFQATT and CDR2 SNEGSKA (reference sequence). The junction had 11 bases not matched to a gene; V was cut back by 5 bases and J by 5 bases. In nucleotides, the CDR3 is TGCAGTGCTGAACGTACCGGGACAGTGTATGGCTACACCTTC. It translates to CSAERTGTVYGYTF.

The chain employs TRBV10-3 and TRBJ2-3; 7 bases are a match to TRBD2. This CDR3 comprises 14 residues. The germline CDR1 and CDR2 sequences are ENHRY and SYGVKD. Trimming took 4 bases from V and 1 from J; bases not matched to a gene: 2. Here the CDR3 reads CAISGDYGTDTQYF. DNA for the CDR3: TGTGCCATCAGTGGGGACTACGGCACAGATACGCAGTATTTT.